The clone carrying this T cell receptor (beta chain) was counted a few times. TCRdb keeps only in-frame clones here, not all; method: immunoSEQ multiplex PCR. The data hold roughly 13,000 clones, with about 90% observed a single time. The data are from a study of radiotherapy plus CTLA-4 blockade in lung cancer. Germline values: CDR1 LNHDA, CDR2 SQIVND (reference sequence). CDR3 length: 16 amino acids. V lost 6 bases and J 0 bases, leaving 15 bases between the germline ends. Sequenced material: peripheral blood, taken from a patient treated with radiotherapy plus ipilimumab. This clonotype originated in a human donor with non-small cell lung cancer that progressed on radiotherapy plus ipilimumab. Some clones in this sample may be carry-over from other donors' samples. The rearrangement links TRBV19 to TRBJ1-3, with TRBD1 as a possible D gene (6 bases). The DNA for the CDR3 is TGTGCCAGTAGCAGCGGGGGCTGGAGCTCTGGAAACACCATATATTTT. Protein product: CASSSGGWSSGNTIYF.